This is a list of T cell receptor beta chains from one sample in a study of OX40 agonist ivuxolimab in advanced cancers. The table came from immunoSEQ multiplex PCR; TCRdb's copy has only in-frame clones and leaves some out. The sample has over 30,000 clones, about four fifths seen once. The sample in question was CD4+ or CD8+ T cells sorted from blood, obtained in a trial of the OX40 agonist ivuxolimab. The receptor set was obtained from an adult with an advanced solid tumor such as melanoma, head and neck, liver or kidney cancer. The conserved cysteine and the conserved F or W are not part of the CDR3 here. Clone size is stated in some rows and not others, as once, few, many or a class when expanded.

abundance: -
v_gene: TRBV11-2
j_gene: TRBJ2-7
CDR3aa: ASSLVSPSVHEQY

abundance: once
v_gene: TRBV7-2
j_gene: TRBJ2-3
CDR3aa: ASSPTPGTGSTDTQY

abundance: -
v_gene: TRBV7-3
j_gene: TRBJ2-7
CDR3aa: ASSSVAGFVYEQY

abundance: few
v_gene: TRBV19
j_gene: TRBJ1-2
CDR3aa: ASSGRQLTNYGYT

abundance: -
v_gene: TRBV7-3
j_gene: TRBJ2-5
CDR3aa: ASSPTREETQY

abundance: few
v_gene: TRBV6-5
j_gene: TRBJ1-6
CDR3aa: ASSSTAANSPLH

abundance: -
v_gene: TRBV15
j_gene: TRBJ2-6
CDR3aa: ATSRDLRAGAGANVLT

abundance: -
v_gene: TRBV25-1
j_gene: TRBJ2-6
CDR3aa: ASSAGYGANVLT

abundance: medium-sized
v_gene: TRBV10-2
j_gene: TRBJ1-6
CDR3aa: ASSESGTNSPLH

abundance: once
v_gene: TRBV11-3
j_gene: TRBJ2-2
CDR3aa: ASSAPQGASNTGELF

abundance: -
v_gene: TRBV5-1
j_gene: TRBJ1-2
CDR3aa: ASSLGTITGDYGYT

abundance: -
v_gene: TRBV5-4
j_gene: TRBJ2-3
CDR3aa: ASSSLAGVTDTQY

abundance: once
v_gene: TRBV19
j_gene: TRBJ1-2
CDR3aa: ASSTLPGQDYGYT

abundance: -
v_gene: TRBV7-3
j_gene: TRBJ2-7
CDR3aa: ASSLISGSVGEQY

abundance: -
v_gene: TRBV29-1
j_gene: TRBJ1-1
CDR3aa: SVDYRQNTEAF

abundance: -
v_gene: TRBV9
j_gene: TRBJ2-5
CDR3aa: ASSWGRGARYQETQY

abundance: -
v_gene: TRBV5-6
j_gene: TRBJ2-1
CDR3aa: ASSPGGSSYNEQF

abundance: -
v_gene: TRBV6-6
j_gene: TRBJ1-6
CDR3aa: ASSLEKGFSSPLH

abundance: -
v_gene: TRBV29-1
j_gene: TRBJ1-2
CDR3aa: SLRGADGYT

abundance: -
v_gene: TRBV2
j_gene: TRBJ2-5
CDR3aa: ASSAGTGGKETQY

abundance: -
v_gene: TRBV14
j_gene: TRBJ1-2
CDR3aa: ASSHLGGPYGYT

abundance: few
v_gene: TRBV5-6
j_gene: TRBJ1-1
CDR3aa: ASSLEGMNTEAF

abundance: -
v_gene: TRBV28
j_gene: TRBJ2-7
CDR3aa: ASTPFGASYEQY

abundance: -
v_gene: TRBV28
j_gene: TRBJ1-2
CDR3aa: ASTGRNYGYT

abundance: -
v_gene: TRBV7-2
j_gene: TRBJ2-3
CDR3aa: ASSRPQRGTDTQY

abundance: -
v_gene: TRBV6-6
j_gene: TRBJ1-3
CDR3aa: ASSRTYGNTIY

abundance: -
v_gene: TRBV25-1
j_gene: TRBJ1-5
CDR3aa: AKPGSNQPQH

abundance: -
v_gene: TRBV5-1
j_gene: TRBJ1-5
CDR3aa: ASSLGDSSNQPQH